This T cell receptor beta chain was sequenced in a study of T cells in Graves' hyperthyroidism and ophthalmopathy. In this sample, this clonotype turned up a few times. TCR beta CDR3 regions were amplified from RNA transcripts. TCR CDR3 regions were first amplified by RT-PCR with HTBI primers. TCRdb passed the multiplex PCR reads through MiXCR, listing each CDR3 protein once. The sample yields approximately 400,000 distinct CDR3 sequences, more than 20% seen once. V gave up 0 bases and J gave up 10 bases, with 19 bases separating them. Germline CDR1 reads SGHVS; CDR2 reads FQNEAQ. The CDR3 extends over 16 amino acids.

Sequenced material: blood. This chain connects TRBV7-8 to TRBJ2-1; maybe TRBD2 (5 bases). This receptor was obtained from a man aged 45-65 years with Graves' hyperthyroidism. CDR3 DNA sequence: TGTGCCAGCAGCTTAGCTCCTCGGAGGTCAGGCGGGGAGCAGTTCTTC. This codes for CASSLAPRRSGGEQFF.